These 14 T cell receptor beta chains originate from one sample sequenced in a study of blood T cell repertoires in COVID-19 (dated by TCRdb to about 2020). The library was prepared using the immunoSEQ multiplex PCR assay. TCRdb carries this immuneACCESS record with in-frame sequences only. Its versions omit some clonotypes, under half of them owing to an unresolved V gene in the studies checked, with the rest unexplained. This sample has over 150,000 clones in its table, and 85% to 90% of those were observed once. Jointly, the top ten make up around 10% of the sample. Sequences were obtained from peripheral blood. The receptors stem from a woman in her 70s with COVID-19, enrolled during active disease.

This clone was found once. The sample carries other DNA sequences with the same CDR3. This chain links TRBV18 with TRBJ2-5; the D is unclear. This CDR3 has 12 amino acids. Trimming shortened V by 6 bases and J by 5 bases, and 10 bases separated the two germline ends. Per germline, CDR1 KGHSH and CDR2 LQKENI. The DNA of the CDR3 is TGTGCCAGCTCTCGCGATCGGGAGACCCAGTACTTC. This sequence encodes CASSRDRETQYF.

The chain recombines TRBV28 with TRBJ1-5; TRBD1 is a possible D gene (6 bases). Trimming cost V 2 bases and J 4 bases, with 12 bases left between them. The V gene's germline CDR1 is MDHEN and CDR2 SYDVKM. The CDR3 spans 15 residues. The CDR3 region is CASSLPSGQNQPQHF. DNA for the CDR3: TGTGCCAGCAGTTTACCCTCCGGACAGAATCAGCCCCAGCATTTT.

The chain uses TRBV30 and TRBJ1-3; TRBD1 aligns across 9 bases. The CDR3 is 18 amino acids. V lost 2 bases and J lost 0; bases outside the gene matches: 11. Germline V CDR1 and CDR2: GTSNPN, SVGIG (reference sequence). The CDR3 spells CAWSHYYGQGSSGNTIYF. The CDR3 coding sequence is TGTGCCTGGAGTCACTACTATGGACAGGGGTCCTCTGGAAACACCATATATTTT. Based on the CDR3 plus reference TRBV30 and TRBJ1-3, the full variable domain is SQTIHQWPATLVQPVGSPLSLECTVEGTSNPNLYWYRQAAGRGLQLLFYSVGIGQISSEVPQNLSASRPQDRQFILSSKKLLLSDSGFYLCAWSHYYGQGSSGNTIYFGEGSWLTVV.

The gene calls are TRBV9 and TRBJ1-4, with D possibly matching TRBD1 (6 bases). Germline lookup yields CDR1 SGDLS and CDR2 YYNGEE. V was cut by 0 bases and J by 7 bases, with 13 bases left in between. The CDR3 is 15 residues long. DNA for the CDR3: TGTGCCAGCAGCGTAGGTGGACAGCTACTTGAAAAACTGTTTTTT. Its protein is CASSVGGQLLEKLFF.

The rearrangement uses TRBV5-1 and TRBJ1-5, with TRBD1 matching 7 bases. Losses at the gene ends were 0 bases for V and 4 bases for J; bases not matched to a gene: 4. Looked up from germline, CDR1 is SGHRS and CDR2 is YFSETQ. The length of the CDR3 is 15 residues. The CDR3 spells CASSLGRGVNQPQHF. In DNA form, the CDR3 reads TGCGCCAGCAGCTTGGGCAGGGGGGTGAATCAGCCCCAGCATTTT.

V usage is TRBV5-5 and J usage is TRBJ2-7; tentative D call: TRBD2 (6 bases). The length of the CDR3 is 12 residues. With 1 base removed from V and 7 bases from J, the gap between germline ends came to 9 bases. The V gene's germline CDR1 is SGHKS and CDR2 YYEKEE (reference sequence). CDR3 nucleotides: TGTGCCAGCAGCTTGCGGGGGAGAGAGCAGTACTTC. Protein: CASSLRGREQYF.

The chain uses TRBV27 and TRBJ1-2, with 7 positions matching TRBD1. CDR3 size: 14 residues. CDR1 and CDR2 (germline): MNHEY, SMNVEV (reference sequence). J was trimmed by 2 bases and V by 3 bases; bases with no gene match: 3. In DNA form, the CDR3 reads TGTGCCAGCAGTTTCGGACAGGCAAACTATGGCTACACCTTC. This gives the protein CASSFGQANYGYTF.

The genes are TRBV19 and TRBJ2-7; TRBD1 matches at 8 bases. The CDR3 is 14 residues long. Trimming at V came to 5 bases and at J to 3 bases, leaving 6 bases not matched to a gene. The germline V gene has CDR1 LNHDA and CDR2 SQIVND (reference sequence). The CDR3 protein is CASSGRDRFYEQYF. CDR3 DNA sequence: TGTGCCAGTAGTGGGCGGGACAGGTTCTACGAGCAGTACTTC.

A single count supports this clone. The rearrangement joins TRBV11-2 to TRBJ1-4, with 10 bases fitting TRBD1. This CDR3 contains 15 residues. Germline loops: CDR1 SGHAT, CDR2 FQNNGV. The V segment lost 4 bases and the J segment 6 bases; nucleotides outside the gene matches: 5. The CDR3 coding sequence is TGTGCCAGCAGCTCCTGGACAGGGGGTTATGAAAAACTGTTTTTT. It codes for CASSSWTGGYEKLFF.

The chain is built from TRBV5-1 and TRBJ2-7, with TRBD1 matching over 10 bases. V lost 0 bases, J lost 5 bases, and 5 bases stayed unmatched. The CDR3 covers 15 residues. Germline V gene data show CDR1 as SGHRS and CDR2 as YFSETQ. CDR3 protein: CASSLAGQGFHEQYF. The CDR3 region has the DNA TGCGCCAGCAGCTTGGCGGGACAGGGGTTCCACGAGCAGTACTTC.

The chain recombines TRBV29-1 with TRBJ2-7; TRBD1 matches 8 bases. The germline V gene has CDR1 SQVTM and CDR2 ANQGSEA. The ends lost 6 bases at V and 3 bases at J; junction bases unmatched: 7. The CDR3 consists of 13 residues. As DNA, the CDR3 is TGCAGCGTCGATCTCGGGACAGGCTACGAGCAGTACTTC. The encoded protein is CSVDLGTGYEQYF.

V usage is TRBV28 and J usage is TRBJ1-3; no reliable D call. CDR1 is MDHEN, CDR2 SYDVKM, per germline. V shed 6 bases and J shed 3 bases, with 9 bases lying between them. This CDR3 region has 13 residues. The CDR3 region has the DNA TGTGCCAGCAGGGTCGGGTTTGGAAACACCATATATTTT. The encoded protein is CASRVGFGNTIYF.

The chain has TRBV5-6 and TRBJ1-1, with a weak D call TRBD1 (5 bases). This CDR3 is built from 14 residues. CDR1 SGHDT and CDR2 YYEEEE come from the germline V gene. V lost 3 bases and J lost 5, with 14 bases in between. In nucleotides, the CDR3 is TGTGCCAGCAGCTCTAGGGCAGGGTGGACTGAAGCTTTCTTT. Protein sequence: CASSSRAGWTEAFF.

The rearrangement uses TRBV28 and TRBJ1-5, with a weak D call TRBD1 (5 bases). Trimming took off 2 bases at V and 2 bases at J, with 10 bases between the two ends. The V gene's germline CDR1 is MDHEN and CDR2 SYDVKM. The CDR3 is 15 amino acids. The CDR3 loop is CASSLEGGGNQPQHF. In nucleotides, the CDR3 is TGTGCCAGCAGTTTAGAGGGAGGGGGCAATCAGCCCCAGCATTTT.